Listed here are 16 T cell receptor beta chains from one sample, sequenced in a study of shared clonotypes between healthy human individuals. Only CD45RO-negative cells positively selected for CCR7 counted as naive CD8 cells, so terminally differentiated effector memory CD45RA+ cells were excluded. The method was immunoSEQ multiplex PCR; TCRdb's version includes in-frame clones alone and lacks a portion of them. The table shows over 2,000,000 clones, with about 94% occurring only once. Sequencing input: naive CD8+ T cells from PBMCs. The receptors were gathered from a man aged 18 to 30 in good health. Some clones in this sample may be carry-over from other donors' samples.

The count of this clone is one. The V call is TRBV6-1, the J call TRBJ2-7; perhaps TRBD1 as D (5 bases). The CDR3 is 17 amino acids. V gave up 0 bases and J gave up 2 bases, with 17 bases separating them. Germline CDR1 MNHNS, CDR2 SASEGT. CDR3 in DNA: TGTGCCAGCAGTGAAGCGATTACAGGAATGAGAACCTACGAGCAGTACTTC. Residues: CASSEAITGMRTYEQYF.

The J gene is TRBJ2-2, the V gene TRBV7-9; D perhaps matches TRBD2 (5 bases). V was clipped by 11 bases and J by 7 bases, with 17 bases between them. The CDR3 covers 13 residues. CDR1 and CDR2 (germline): SEHNR, FQNEAQ (reference sequence). CDR3 DNA: TGTGCCGGCGGCGGGTCGGGGATCGGGGAGCTGTTTTTT. Translation gives CAGGGSGIGELFF.

The chain uses TRBV15 and TRBJ2-2; D is unclear. Trimming took off 0 bases at V and 2 bases at J, with 7 bases between the two ends. Germline CDR1 is LNHNV and CDR2 is YYDKDF (reference sequence). The length of the CDR3 is 15 residues. The CDR3 is CATSREIGNTGELFF. The CDR3 nucleotides are TGTGCCACCAGCAGAGAGATCGGAAACACCGGGGAGCTGTTTTTT.

The chain uses TRBV5-4 and TRBJ1-3; D not certain. The V gene lost 7 bases and the J gene lost 0 bases, with 14 bases spanning the gap. Germline lookup yields CDR1 SGHNT and CDR2 YYREEE (reference sequence). CDR3 size: 15 residues. DNA of the CDR3: TGTGCCAGCTGGACGGCAGCGACCTCTGGAAACACCATATATTTT. This gives the protein CASWTAATSGNTIYF.

This chain connects TRBV7-2 to TRBJ2-3; the match to TRBD2 covers 7 bases. In germline, CDR1 is SGHTA, CDR2 FQGNSA. This CDR3 is 16 amino acids long. Losses at the gene ends were 7 bases for V and 0 bases for J; bases not matched to a gene: 10. The DNA for the CDR3 is TGTGCCAGCACCCAAGGGACTAAATTAAGCACAGATACGCAGTATTTT. Translation gives CASTQGTKLSTDTQYF.

The genes are TRBV5-4 and TRBJ2-5, with no clear D. The length of the CDR3 is 12 residues. The V gene's germline CDR1 is SGHNT and CDR2 YYREEE (reference sequence). V was trimmed by 1 base and J by 5 bases, leaving 6 bases between them. CDR3 sequence (DNA): TGTGCCAGCAGCTTGTTGGGGGAGACCCAGTACTTC. It encodes CASSLLGETQYF.

The chain links TRBV19 to TRBJ2-2; TRBD1 or TRBD2 may be the D gene (5 bases each). CDR1 and CDR2 from the germline V gene are LNHDA and SQIVND (reference sequence). The CDR3 is 14 amino acids. Trimming shortened V by 5 bases and J by 5 bases, and 12 bases separated the two germline ends. CDR3: CASSVGWGTGELFF. In DNA, the CDR3 is TGTGCCAGTAGTGTGGGTTGGGGGACCGGGGAGCTGTTTTTT.

This clone has only a few counts. The chain employs TRBV6-6 and TRBJ1-1; perhaps TRBD1 as D (6 bases). The germline gives CDR1 MNHNY, CDR2 SVGAGI (reference sequence). The V and J ends lost 5 bases and 2 bases respectively, with 12 bases between them. CDR3 length: 14 amino acids. The CDR3 DNA sequence: TGTGCCAGCAGTCGACAGGACGTAAACACTGAAGCTTTCTTT. Residues: CASSRQDVNTEAFF.

The V call is TRBV9, the J call TRBJ2-7; unclear D gene. Trimming took 6 bases from V and 6 from J, leaving 13 bases between them. Germline-derived CDR1 and CDR2 are SGDLS and YYNGEE. CDR3 length: 12 residues. Here the CDR3 DNA reads TGTGCCAGCATCTCACCCACAAGCGAGCAGTACTTC. Translating gives CASISPTSEQYF.

This clone was seen once. The chain couples TRBV7-3 to TRBJ1-1, with D unresolved. The CDR3 spans 14 residues. Germline loops: CDR1 SGHTA, CDR2 FQGTGA. Trimming stripped 4 bases from V and 6 bases from J, with 15 bases between. DNA of the CDR3: TGTGCCAGCAGCTATCAACGATGGAGACCTGAAGCTTTCTTT. This sequence encodes CASSYQRWRPEAFF.

The chain uses TRBV19 and TRBJ2-1; D gene uncertain. Between the trimmed V and J ends, which lost 5 bases and 9 bases, there was a span of 14 bases. Per the germline V gene, CDR1 is LNHDA and CDR2 is SQIVND (reference sequence). The CDR3 has 13 amino acids. The CDR3 here is CASSPDGWGEQFF. CDR3 sequence (DNA): TGTGCCAGTAGTCCCGATGGTTGGGGTGAGCAGTTCTTC.

The chain has TRBV19 and TRBJ1-1; the D is unclear. Between the trimmed V and J ends, which lost 3 bases and 5 bases, there was a span of 16 bases. Germline V lookup: CDR1 LNHDA, CDR2 SQIVND (reference sequence). There are 15 residues in the CDR3. The CDR3 reads CASSIKLFVGTEAFF. In DNA form, the CDR3 reads TGTGCCAGTAGTATTAAACTTTTCGTTGGGACTGAAGCTTTCTTT.

The chain carries TRBV5-3 and TRBJ2-3; D unclear. TRBV5-3 is noted as an ORF with a role that remains uncertain. The CDR3 runs 13 residues. Trimming took off 2 bases at V and 6 bases at J, with 10 bases between the two ends. The CDR3 is CARSLRPADTQYF. Here the CDR3 DNA reads TGTGCCAGAAGCTTACGACCGGCGGATACGCAGTATTTT.

This chain uses TRBV28 with TRBJ1-4, with 10 bases that match TRBD1. Germline-derived CDR1 and CDR2 are MDHEN and SYDVKM. V dropped 6 bases and J dropped 5; count of bases not matched to a gene: 3. The CDR3 spans 14 residues. The CDR3 loop is CASSLTGGNEKLFF. As DNA, the CDR3 is TGTGCCAGCAGCCTGACAGGGGGCAATGAAAAACTGTTTTTT. Complete variable domain (other parts from reference TRBV28 and TRBJ1-4): DVKVTQSSRYLVKRTGEKVFLECVQDMDHENMFWYRQDPGLGLRLIYFSYDVKMKEKGDIPEGYSVSREKKERFSLILESASTNQTSMYLCASSLTGGNEKLFFGSGTQLSVL.

The chain uses TRBV27 and TRBJ2-3; 11 bases map to TRBD2. Germline trimming cut 4 bases from V and 2 bases from J; bases unmatched to any gene: 14. CDR1 is MNHEY, CDR2 SMNVEV, per germline (reference sequence). The CDR3 spans 19 residues. DNA for the CDR3: TGTGCCAGCAGTTCGCTAGCCGTGGGTAGCGGGAGGGTCACAGATACGCAGTATTTT. Protein sequence: CASSSLAVGSGRVTDTQYF.

The rearrangement links TRBV9 to TRBJ2-3; D assignment may be TRBD1 or TRBD2 (5 bases each). The ends were cut back, 3 bases at V and 0 bases at J, with 14 bases in the middle. In germline, CDR1 is SGDLS, CDR2 YYNGEE. The CDR3 has 16 residues. The CDR3 loop is CASSANPGPSTDTQYF. The CDR3, as DNA: TGTGCCAGCAGCGCGAACCCGGGGCCCAGCACAGATACGCAGTATTTT.